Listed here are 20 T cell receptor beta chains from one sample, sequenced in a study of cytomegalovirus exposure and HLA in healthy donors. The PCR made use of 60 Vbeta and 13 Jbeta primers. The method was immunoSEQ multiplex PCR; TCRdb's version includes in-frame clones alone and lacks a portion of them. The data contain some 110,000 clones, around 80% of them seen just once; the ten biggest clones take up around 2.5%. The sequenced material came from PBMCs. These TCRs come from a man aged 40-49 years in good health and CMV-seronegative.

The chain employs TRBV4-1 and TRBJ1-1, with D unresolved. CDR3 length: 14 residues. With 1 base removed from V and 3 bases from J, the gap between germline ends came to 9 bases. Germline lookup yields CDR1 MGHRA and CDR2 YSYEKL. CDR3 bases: TGCGCCAGCAGCCAAGGGAGATTGGACACTGAAGCTTTCTTT. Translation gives CASSQGRLDTEAFF.

CDR3 sequence: CASSWSGPDTQYF. CDR3 bases: TGTGCCAGCAGCTGGTCAGGGCCGGATACGCAGTATTTT. The chain couples TRBV2 to TRBJ2-3, with a tentative D call TRBD1 (5 bases). V was trimmed by 6 bases and J by 6 bases, leaving 13 bases between them. Germline V gene lookup returns CDR1 SNHLY and CDR2 FYNNEI. The CDR3 extends over 13 amino acids.

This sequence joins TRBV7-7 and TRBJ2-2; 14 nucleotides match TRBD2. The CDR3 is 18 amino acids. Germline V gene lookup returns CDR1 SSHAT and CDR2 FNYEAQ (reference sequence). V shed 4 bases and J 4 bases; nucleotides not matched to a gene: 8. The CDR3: CASSSRLAGGPGTGELFF. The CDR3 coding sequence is TGTGCCAGCAGCTCCCGACTAGCGGGGGGGCCAGGCACCGGGGAGCTGTTTTTT.

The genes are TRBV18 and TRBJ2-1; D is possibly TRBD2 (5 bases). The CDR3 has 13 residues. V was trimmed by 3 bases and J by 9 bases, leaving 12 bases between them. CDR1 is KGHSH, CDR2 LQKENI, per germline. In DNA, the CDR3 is TGTGCCAGCTCACCTAACGGGGAATCTGAGCAGTTCTTC. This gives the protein CASSPNGESEQFF.

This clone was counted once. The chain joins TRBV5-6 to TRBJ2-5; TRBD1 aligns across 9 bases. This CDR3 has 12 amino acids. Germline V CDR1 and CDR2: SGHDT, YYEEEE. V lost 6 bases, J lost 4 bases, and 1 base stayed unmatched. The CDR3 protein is CASMGQGETQYF. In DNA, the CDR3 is TGTGCCAGCATGGGACAGGGAGAGACCCAGTACTTC.

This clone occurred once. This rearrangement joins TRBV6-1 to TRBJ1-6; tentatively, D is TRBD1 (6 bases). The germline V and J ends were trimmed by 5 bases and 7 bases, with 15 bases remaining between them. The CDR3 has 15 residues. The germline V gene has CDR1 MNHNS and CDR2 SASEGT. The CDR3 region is CASSPSGGHNSPLHF. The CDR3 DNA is TGTGCCAGCAGTCCCAGCGGGGGCCACAATTCACCCCTCCACTTT.

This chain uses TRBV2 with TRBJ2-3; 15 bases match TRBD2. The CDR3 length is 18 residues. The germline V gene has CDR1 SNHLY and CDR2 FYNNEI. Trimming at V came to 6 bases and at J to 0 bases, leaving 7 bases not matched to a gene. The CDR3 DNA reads TGTGCCAGCAGGGGAGGGACTAGCGGGGGGACTAGCACAGATACGCAGTATTTT. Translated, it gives CASRGGTSGGTSTDTQYF.

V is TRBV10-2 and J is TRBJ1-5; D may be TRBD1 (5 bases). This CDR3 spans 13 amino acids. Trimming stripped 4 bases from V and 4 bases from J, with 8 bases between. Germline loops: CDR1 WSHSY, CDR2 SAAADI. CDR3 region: CASSVGGNQPQHF. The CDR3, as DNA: TGCGCCAGCAGTGTCGGGGGGAATCAGCCCCAGCATTTT.

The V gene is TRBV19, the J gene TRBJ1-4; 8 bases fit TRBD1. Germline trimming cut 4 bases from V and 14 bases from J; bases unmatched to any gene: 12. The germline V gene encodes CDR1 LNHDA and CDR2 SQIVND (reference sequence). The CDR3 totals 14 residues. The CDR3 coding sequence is TGTGCCAGTAGTAGTACAGGGGGTACGCCTGGGCTGTTTTTT. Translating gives CASSSTGGTPGLFF.

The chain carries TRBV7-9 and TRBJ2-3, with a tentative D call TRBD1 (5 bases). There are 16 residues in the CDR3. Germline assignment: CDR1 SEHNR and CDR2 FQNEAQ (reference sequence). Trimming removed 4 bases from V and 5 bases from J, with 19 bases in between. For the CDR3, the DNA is TGTGCCAGCAGCTCCGAGATGGAAACAGGCCAAGATACGCAGTATTTT. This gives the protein CASSSEMETGQDTQYF.

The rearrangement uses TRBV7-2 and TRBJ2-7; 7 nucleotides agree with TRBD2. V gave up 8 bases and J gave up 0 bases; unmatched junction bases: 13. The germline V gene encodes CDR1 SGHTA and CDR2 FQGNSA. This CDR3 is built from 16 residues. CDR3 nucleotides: TGTGCCAGCTCTGACCAGCCCAGCGGGGACTCCTACGAGCAGTACTTC. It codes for CASSDQPSGDSYEQYF.

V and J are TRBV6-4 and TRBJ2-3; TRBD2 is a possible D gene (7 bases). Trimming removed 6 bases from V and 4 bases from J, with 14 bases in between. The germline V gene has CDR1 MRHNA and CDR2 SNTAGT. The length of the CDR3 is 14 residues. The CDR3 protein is CASSDGGGADTQYF. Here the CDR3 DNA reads TGTGCCAGCAGCGACGGAGGGGGGGCAGATACGCAGTATTTT.

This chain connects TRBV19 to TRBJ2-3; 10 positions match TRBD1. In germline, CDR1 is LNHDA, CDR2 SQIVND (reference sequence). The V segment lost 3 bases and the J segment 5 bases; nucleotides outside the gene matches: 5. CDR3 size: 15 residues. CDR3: CASSIRQGAGDTQYF. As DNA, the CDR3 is TGTGCCAGTAGTATTAGACAGGGGGCGGGAGATACGCAGTATTTT.

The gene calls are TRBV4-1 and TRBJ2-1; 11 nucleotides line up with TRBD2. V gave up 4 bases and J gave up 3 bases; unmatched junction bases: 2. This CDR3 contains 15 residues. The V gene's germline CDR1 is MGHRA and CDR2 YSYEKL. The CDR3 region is CASSLGLAGYNEQFF. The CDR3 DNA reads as TGCGCCAGCAGCCTTGGACTAGCGGGCTACAATGAGCAGTTCTTC.

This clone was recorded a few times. As DNA, the CDR3 is TGTGCCAGCAGCTTGGGGCCAGAGTCGGGAGGGAATAATTCACCCCTCCACTTT. Its protein product is CASSLGPESGGNNSPLHF. The chain has TRBV7-2 and TRBJ1-6; TRBD1 is a possible D gene (5 bases). The CDR3 consists of 18 residues. The germline CDR1 and CDR2 sequences are SGHTA and FQGNSA. Trimming pared 3 bases from V and 5 bases from J, leaving 20 bases between.

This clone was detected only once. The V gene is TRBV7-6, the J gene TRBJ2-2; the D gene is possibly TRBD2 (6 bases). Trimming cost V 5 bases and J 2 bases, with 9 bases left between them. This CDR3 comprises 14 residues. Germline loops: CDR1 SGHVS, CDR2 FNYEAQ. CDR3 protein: CASSTGTNTGELFF. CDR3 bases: TGTGCCAGCAGCACCGGGACTAACACCGGGGAGCTGTTTTTT.

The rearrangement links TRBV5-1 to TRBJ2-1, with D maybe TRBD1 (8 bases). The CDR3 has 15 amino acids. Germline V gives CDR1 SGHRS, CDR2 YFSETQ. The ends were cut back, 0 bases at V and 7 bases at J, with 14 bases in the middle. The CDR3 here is CASSLGTGGGNEQFF. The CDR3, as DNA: TGCGCCAGCAGCTTGGGTACAGGGGGAGGGAATGAGCAGTTCTTC. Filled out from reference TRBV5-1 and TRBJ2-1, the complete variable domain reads KAGVTQTPRYLIKTRGQQVTLSCSPISGHRSVSWYQQTPGQGLQFLFEYFSETQRNKGNFPGRFSGRQFSNSRSEMNVSTLELGDSALYLCASSLGTGGGNEQFFGPGTRLTVL.

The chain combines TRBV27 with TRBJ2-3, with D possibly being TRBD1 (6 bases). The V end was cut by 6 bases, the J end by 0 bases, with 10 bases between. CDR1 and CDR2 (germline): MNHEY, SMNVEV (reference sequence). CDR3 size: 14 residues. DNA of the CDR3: TGTGCCAGCAGCGGACAGACGAGCACAGATACGCAGTATTTT. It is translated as CASSGQTSTDTQYF.

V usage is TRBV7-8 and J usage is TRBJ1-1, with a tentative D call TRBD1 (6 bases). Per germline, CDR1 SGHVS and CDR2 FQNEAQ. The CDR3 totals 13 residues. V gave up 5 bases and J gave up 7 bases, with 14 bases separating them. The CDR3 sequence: CASSLREGGEAFF. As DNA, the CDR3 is TGTGCCAGCAGCCTTCGGGAAGGGGGTGAAGCTTTCTTT. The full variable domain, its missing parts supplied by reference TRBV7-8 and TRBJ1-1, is GAGVSQSPRYKVAKRGQDVALRCDPISGHVSLFWYQQALGQGPEFLTYFQNEAQLDKSGLPSDRFFAERPEGSVSTLKIQRTQQEDSAVYLCASSLREGGEAFFGQGTRLTVV.

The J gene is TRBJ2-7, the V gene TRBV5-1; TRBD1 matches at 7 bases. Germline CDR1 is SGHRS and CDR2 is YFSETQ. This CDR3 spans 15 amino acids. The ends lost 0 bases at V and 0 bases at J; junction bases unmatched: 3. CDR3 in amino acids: CASSLETGISYEQYF. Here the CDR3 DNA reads TGCGCCAGCAGCTTGGAGACAGGGATCTCCTACGAGCAGTACTTC.